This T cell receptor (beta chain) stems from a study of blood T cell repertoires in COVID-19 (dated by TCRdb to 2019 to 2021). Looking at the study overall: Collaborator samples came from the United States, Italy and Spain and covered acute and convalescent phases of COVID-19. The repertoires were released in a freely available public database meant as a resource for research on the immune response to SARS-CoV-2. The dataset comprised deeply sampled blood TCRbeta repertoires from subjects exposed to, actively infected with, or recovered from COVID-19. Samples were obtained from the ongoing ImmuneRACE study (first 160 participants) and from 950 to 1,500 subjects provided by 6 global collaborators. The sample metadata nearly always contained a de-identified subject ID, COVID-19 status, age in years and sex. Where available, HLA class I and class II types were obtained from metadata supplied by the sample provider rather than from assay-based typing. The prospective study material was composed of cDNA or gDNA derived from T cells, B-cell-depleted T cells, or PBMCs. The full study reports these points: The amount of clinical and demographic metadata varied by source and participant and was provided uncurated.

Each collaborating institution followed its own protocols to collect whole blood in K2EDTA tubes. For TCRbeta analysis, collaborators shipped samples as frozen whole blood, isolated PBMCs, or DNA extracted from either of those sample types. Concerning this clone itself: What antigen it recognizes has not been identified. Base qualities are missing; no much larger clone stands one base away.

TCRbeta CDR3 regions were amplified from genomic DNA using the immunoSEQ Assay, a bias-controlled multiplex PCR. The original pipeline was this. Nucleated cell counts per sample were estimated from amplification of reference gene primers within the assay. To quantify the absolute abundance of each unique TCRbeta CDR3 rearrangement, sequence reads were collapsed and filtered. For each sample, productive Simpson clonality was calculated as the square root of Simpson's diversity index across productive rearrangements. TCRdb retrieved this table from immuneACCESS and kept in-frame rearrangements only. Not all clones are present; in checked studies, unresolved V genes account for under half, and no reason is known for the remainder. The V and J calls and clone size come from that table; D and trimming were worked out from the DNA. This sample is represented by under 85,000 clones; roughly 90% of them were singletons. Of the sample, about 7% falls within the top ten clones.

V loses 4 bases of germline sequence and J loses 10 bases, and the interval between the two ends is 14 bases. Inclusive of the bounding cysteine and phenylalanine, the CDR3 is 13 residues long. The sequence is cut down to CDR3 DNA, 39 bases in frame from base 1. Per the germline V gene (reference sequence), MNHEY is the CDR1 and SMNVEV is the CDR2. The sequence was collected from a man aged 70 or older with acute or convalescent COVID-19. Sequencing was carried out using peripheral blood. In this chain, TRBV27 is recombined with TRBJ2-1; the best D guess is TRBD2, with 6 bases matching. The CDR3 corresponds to CASSSRRAWEQFF. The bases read TGTGCCAGCAGTTCCCGGAGGGCTTGGGAGCAGTTCTTC.